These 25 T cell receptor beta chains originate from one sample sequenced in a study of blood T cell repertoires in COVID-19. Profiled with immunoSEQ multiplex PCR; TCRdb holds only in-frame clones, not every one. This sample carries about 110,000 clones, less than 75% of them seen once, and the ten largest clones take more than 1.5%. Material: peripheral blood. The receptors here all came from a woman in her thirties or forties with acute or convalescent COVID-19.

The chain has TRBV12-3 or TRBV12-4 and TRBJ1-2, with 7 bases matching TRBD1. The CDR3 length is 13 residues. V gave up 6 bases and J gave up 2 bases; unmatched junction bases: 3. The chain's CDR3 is CASRLDRNYGYTF. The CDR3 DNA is TGTGCCAGCAGGCTGGACAGGAACTATGGCTACACCTTC.

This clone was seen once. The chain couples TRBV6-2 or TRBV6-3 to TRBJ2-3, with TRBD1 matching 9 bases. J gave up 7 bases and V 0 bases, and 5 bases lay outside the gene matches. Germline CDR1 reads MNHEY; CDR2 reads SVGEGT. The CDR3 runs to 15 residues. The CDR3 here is CASSYSRGTGNTQYF. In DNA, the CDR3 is TGTGCCAGCAGTTACTCAAGAGGGACAGGGAATACGCAGTATTTT.

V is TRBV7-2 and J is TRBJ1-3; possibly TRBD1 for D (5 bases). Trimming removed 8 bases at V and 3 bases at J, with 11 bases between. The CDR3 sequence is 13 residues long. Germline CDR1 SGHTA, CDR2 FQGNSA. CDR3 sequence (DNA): TGTGCCAGCCGCTCGGGGGGTGGAAACACCATATATTTT. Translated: CASRSGGGNTIYF.

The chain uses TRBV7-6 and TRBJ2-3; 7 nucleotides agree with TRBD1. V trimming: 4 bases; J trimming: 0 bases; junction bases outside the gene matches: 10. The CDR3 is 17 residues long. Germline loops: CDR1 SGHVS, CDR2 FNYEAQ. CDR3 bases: TGTGCCAGCAGCTCCCCTTTCCGGGACAGAAGCACAGATACGCAGTATTTT. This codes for CASSSPFRDRSTDTQYF.

The CDR3 protein is CASTPPRNTEAFF. The DNA for the CDR3 is TGTGCCAGCACCCCCCCCCGGAACACTGAAGCTTTCTTT. The chain uses TRBV6-6 and TRBJ1-1; D remains ambiguous. This CDR3 contains 13 residues. CDR1 MNHNY and CDR2 SVGAGI come from the germline V gene (reference sequence). Trimming shortened V by 7 bases and J by 1 base, and 10 bases separated the two germline ends.

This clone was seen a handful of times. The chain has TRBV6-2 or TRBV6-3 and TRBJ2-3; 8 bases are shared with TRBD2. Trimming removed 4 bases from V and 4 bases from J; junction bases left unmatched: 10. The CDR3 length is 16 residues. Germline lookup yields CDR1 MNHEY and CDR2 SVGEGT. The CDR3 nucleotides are TGTGCCAGCAGTTTCCCGGGACTAGTCTTTTCAGATACGCAGTATTTT. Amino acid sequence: CASSFPGLVFSDTQYF.

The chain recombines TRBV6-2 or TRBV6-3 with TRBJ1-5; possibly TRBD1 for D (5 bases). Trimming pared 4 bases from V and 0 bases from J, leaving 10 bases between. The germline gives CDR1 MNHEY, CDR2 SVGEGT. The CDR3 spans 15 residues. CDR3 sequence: CASSSGMGSNQPQHF. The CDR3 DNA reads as TGTGCCAGCAGTTCAGGGATGGGTAGCAATCAGCCCCAGCATTTT.

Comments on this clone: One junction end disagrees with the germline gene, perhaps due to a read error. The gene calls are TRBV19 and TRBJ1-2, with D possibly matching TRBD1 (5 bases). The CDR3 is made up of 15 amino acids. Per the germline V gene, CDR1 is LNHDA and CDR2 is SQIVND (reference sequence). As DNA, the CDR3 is TGTGCCAGTACTATATCATCCAGGGAGGGCTATGGCTACACCTTC. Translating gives CASTISSREGYGYTF.

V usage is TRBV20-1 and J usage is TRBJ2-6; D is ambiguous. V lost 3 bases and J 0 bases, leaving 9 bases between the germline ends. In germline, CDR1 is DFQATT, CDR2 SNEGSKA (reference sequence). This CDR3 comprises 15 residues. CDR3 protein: CSASFPSSGANVLTF. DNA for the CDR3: TGCAGTGCTAGTTTTCCCAGCTCTGGGGCCAACGTCCTGACTTTC.

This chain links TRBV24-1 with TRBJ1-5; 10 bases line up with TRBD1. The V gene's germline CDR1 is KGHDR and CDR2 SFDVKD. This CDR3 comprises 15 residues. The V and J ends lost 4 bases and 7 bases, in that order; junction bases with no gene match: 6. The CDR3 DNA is TGTGCCACCAGTGAAGCGGACAGGGGGGGACAGCCCCAGCATTTT. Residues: CATSEADRGGQPQHF.

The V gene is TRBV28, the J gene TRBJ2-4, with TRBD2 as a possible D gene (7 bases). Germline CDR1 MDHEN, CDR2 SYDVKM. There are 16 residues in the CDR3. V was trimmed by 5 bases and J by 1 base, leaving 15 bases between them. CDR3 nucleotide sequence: TGTGCCAGCAGTACTCGGGGGGCTCTGGCCAAAAACATTCAGTACTTC. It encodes CASSTRGALAKNIQYF. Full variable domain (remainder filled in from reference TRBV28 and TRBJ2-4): DVKVTQSSRYLVKRTGEKVFLECVQDMDHENMFWYRQDPGLGLRLIYFSYDVKMKEKGDIPEGYSVSREKKERFSLILESASTNQTSMYLCASSTRGALAKNIQYFGAGTRLSVL.

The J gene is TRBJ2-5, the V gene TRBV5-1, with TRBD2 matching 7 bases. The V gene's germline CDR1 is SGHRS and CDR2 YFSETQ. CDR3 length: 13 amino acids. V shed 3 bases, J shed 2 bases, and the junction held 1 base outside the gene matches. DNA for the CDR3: TGCGCCAGCAGCTCAGCGGGGCAAGAGACCCAGTACTTC. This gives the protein CASSSAGQETQYF.

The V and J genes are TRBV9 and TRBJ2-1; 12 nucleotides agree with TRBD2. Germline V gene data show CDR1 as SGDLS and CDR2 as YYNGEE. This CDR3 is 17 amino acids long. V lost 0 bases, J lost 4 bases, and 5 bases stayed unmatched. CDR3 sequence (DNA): TGTGCCAGCAGCGTAGCTCTAGCGGGGGGGCCTTACAATGAGCAGTTCTTC. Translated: CASSVALAGGPYNEQFF.

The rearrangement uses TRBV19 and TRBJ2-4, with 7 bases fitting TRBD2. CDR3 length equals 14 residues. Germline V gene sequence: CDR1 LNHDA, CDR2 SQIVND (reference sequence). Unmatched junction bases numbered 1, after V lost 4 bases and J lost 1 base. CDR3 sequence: CASSNGGAKNIQYF. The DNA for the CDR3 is TGTGCCAGTAGTAACGGGGGGGCCAAAAACATTCAGTACTTC.

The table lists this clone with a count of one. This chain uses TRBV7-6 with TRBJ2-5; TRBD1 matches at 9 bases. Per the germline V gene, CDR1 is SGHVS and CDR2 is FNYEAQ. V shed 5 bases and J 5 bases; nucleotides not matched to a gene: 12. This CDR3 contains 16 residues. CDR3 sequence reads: CASSKGTGTQGETQYF. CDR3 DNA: TGTGCCAGCAGCAAAGGGACAGGGACTCAGGGGGAGACCCAGTACTTC.

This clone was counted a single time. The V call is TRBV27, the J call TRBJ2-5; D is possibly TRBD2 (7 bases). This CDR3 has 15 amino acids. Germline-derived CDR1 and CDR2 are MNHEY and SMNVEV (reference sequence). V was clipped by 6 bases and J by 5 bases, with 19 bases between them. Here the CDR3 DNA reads TGTGCCAGCAGGGGCCTGGGGGGGCTACAGGAGACCCAGTACTTC. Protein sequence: CASRGLGGLQETQYF.

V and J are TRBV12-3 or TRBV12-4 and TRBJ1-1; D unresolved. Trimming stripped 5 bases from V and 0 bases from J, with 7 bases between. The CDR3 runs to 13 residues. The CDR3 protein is CASSPAVNTEAFF. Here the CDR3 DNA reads TGTGCCAGCAGTCCTGCGGTGAACACTGAAGCTTTCTTT.

CDR3 nucleotide sequence: TGTGCCAGCAGCTCCCAGGGGCCTGGAAACACCATATATTTT. It is translated as CASSSQGPGNTIYF. The V call is TRBV6-6, the J call TRBJ1-3, with D perhaps matching TRBD1 (6 bases). The germline V gene has CDR1 MNHNY and CDR2 SVGAGI (reference sequence). There are 14 residues in the CDR3. Trimming took off 6 bases at V and 2 bases at J, with 11 bases between the two ends.

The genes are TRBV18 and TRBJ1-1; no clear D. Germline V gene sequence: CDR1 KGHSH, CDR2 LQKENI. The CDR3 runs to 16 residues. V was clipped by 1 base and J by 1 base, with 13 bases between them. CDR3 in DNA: TGTGCCAGCTCACCACAGCCAGGCCTTCCGAACACTGAAGCTTTCTTT. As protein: CASSPQPGLPNTEAFF.

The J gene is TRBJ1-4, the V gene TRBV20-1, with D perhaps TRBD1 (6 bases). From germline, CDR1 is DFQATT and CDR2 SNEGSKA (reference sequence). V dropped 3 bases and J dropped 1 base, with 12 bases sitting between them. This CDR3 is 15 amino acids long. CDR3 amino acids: CSASVTGITNEKLFF. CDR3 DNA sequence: TGCAGTGCTAGTGTTACAGGGATAACTAATGAAAAACTGTTTTTT.

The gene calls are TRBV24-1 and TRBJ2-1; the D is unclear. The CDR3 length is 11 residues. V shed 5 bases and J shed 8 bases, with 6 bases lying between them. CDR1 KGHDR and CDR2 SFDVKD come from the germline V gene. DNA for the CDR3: TGTGCCACCAGTGTGTTCGATGAGCAGTTCTTC. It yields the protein CATSVFDEQFF.

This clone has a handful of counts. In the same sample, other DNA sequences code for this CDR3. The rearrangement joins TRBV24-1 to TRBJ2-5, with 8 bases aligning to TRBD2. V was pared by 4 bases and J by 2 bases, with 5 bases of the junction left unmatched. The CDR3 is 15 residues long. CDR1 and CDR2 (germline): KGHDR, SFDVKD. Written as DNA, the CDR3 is TGTGCCACCAGTGAAGGCTTAGCGGGGCAAGAGACCCAGTACTTC. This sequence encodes CATSEGLAGQETQYF.

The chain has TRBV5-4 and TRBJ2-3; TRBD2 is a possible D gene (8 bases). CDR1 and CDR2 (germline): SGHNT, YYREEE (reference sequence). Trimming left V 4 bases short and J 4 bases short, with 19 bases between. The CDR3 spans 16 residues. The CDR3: CASSPGGAQGADTQYF. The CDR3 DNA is TGTGCCAGCAGCCCGGGGGGGGCTCAGGGGGCAGATACGCAGTATTTT.

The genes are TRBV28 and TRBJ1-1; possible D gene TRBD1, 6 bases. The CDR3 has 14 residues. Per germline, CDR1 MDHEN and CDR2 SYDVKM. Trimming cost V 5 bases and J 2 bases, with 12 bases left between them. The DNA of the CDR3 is TGTGCCAGCAGTCCTCACAGGGATAACACTGAAGCTTTCTTT. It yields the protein CASSPHRDNTEAFF.

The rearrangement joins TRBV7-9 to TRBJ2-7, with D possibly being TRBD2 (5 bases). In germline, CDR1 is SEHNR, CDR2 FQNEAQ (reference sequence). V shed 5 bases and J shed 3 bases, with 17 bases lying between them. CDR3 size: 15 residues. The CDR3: CASSDSAVYHYEQYF. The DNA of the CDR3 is TGTGCCAGCAGCGATAGCGCGGTCTACCACTACGAGCAGTACTTC.